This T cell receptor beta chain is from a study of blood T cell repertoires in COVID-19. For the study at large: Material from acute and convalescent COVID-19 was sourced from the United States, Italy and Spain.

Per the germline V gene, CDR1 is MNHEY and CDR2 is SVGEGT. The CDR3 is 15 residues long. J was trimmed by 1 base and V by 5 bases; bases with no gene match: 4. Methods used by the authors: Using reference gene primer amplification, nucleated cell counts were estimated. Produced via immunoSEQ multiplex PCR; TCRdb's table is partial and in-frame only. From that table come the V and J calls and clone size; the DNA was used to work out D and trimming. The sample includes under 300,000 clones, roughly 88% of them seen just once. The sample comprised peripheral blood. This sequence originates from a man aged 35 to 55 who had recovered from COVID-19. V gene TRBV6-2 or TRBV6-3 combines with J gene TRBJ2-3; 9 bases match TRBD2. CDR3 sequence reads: CASSTRLAGTDTQYF. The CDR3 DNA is TGTGCCAGCAGTACGCGACTAGCGGGCACAGATACGCAGTATTTT.